What follows are 21 T cell receptor beta chains derived from one specimen sequenced in a study of blood T cells in healthy people across ages. The authors ran a second PCR of about 6 to 11 cycles using a sample-barcoded 5' primer and a J-beta primer mix. TCRdb analysed the 5' RACE reads with MiXCR anew, one entry per CDR3 protein. Here the sample spans 1,500,000 or so distinct CDR3 sequences, 40% to 45% being singletons. Input material: blood. Receptors originate from a young woman in good health.

This chain connects TRBV20-1 to TRBJ1-2; D gene uncertain. The CDR3 spans 12 residues. V was trimmed by 6 bases and J by 6 bases, leaving 14 bases between them. From germline, CDR1 is DFQATT and CDR2 SNEGSKA (reference sequence). CDR3 bases: TGCAGTGCACCAGAAAGAAAGGATGGCTACACCTTC. Protein sequence: CSAPERKDGYTF.

The chain joins TRBV29-1 to TRBJ1-2; D is uncertain. V lost 6 bases and J 4 bases, leaving 15 bases between the germline ends. Germline V lookup: CDR1 SQVTM, CDR2 ANQGSEA. The CDR3 is made up of 13 amino acids. This chain's CDR3 is CSVSRVVGYGYTF. CDR3 coding DNA: TGCAGCGTCTCACGGGTAGTTGGCTATGGCTACACCTTC.

The rearrangement uses TRBV10-3 and TRBJ1-2; D is possibly TRBD1 (5 bases). With 2 bases removed from V and 2 bases from J, the gap between germline ends came to 15 bases. The CDR3 spans 16 residues. Germline-derived CDR1 and CDR2 are ENHRY and SYGVKD. As DNA, the CDR3 is TGTGCCATCAGTGAGCCAGGACAAATCCCGAACTATGGCTACACCTTC. Its translation is CAISEPGQIPNYGYTF.

This chain links TRBV9 with TRBJ2-7; 9 bases map to TRBD2. V was clipped by 5 bases and J by 7 bases; unmatched bases: 13. The germline V gene encodes CDR1 SGDLS and CDR2 YYNGEE. This CDR3 has 15 amino acids. CDR3 in amino acids: CASSSASGTFNEQYF. The CDR3 nucleotides read TGTGCCAGCAGTTCGGCTAGCGGGACGTTCAATGAGCAGTACTTC.

The chain joins TRBV4-2 to TRBJ1-6; TRBD1 is a possible D gene (6 bases). V dropped 0 bases and J dropped 12 bases, with 18 bases sitting between them. From germline, CDR1 is LGHNA and CDR2 YNFKEQ. The CDR3 contains 16 residues. CDR3: CASSQDRGRQKEPLHF. CDR3 nucleotides: TGTGCCAGCAGCCAAGATAGGGGGAGACAAAAGGAACCCCTCCACTTT.

The V and J genes are TRBV6-1 and TRBJ1-2; D perhaps matches TRBD1 (6 bases). In germline, CDR1 is MNHNS, CDR2 SASEGT. V dropped 6 bases and J dropped 13 bases, with 18 bases sitting between them. This CDR3 has 12 amino acids. The CDR3 loop reads CASSPNEEGGTF. The CDR3 DNA is TGTGCCAGCAGCCCAAACGAGGAAGGGGGCACCTTC.

The chain links TRBV5-1 to TRBJ2-1, with TRBD1 matching over 7 bases. Germline trimming cut 0 bases from V and 3 bases from J; bases unmatched to any gene: 6. The germline CDR1 and CDR2 sequences are SGHRS and YFSETQ. The length of the CDR3 is 16 residues. The CDR3: CASSLEPGQYYNEQFF. CDR3 bases: TGCGCCAGCAGCTTGGAGCCGGGACAGTACTACAATGAGCAGTTCTTC. The entire variable domain, with the rest obtained from reference TRBV5-1 and TRBJ2-1, is as follows: KAGVTQTPRYLIKTRGQQVTLSCSPISGHRSVSWYQQTPGQGLQFLFEYFSETQRNKGNFPGRFSGRQFSNSRSEMNVSTLELGDSALYLCASSLEPGQYYNEQFFGPGTRLTVL.

This clonotype was detected a few times. This chain connects TRBV3-1 to TRBJ2-5, with 8 bases fitting TRBD1. Trimming at V came to 8 bases and at J to 6 bases, leaving 17 bases not matched to a gene. This CDR3 contains 16 residues. Germline CDR1 LGHDT, CDR2 YNNKEL (reference sequence). The CDR3 region is CASCERQGSSRKTQYF. The DNA of the CDR3 is TGTGCCAGCTGCGAAAGACAGGGGAGTTCGAGAAAGACCCAGTACTTC.

The chain links TRBV29-1 to TRBJ1-2, with 7 positions matching TRBD1. This CDR3 is 12 amino acids long. V trimming: 6 bases; J trimming: 3 bases; junction bases outside the gene matches: 4. Germline CDR1 reads SQVTM; CDR2 reads ANQGSEA. CDR3 coding DNA: TGCAGCGTACAGGGGAGTGACTATGGCTACACCTTC. Translating it yields CSVQGSDYGYTF.

J is TRBJ1-2 and V is TRBV20-1; possibly TRBD1 for D (6 bases). The germline gives CDR1 DFQATT, CDR2 SNEGSKA (reference sequence). The CDR3 runs 14 residues. V lost 4 bases to trimming and J lost 5 bases, with 17 bases between them. The DNA of the CDR3 is TGCAGTGCTAATAACCGGGACAAGTTGTATGGCTACACCTTC. This translates into CSANNRDKLYGYTF.

Notes on this clonotype: A much larger clone differs by one base, so this may be a read error. This rearrangement joins TRBV6-2 or TRBV6-3 to TRBJ2-7, with TRBD1 as a possible D gene (5 bases). The end of the DNA is better explained by TRBJ2-5, so the J call may be wrong. The CDR3 is 12 residues long. CDR1 MNHEY and CDR2 SVGEGT come from the germline V gene. The CDR3 bases are TGTTCCAGCCTAGGGGTCTTGGAGACCCAGTACTTC. Protein product: CSSLGVLETQYF.

The chain couples TRBV15 to TRBJ2-5; D call uncertain. Germline CDR1 and CDR2: LNHNV and YYDKDF (reference sequence). The length of the CDR3 is 14 residues. V lost 11 bases and J 1 base, leaving 17 bases between the germline ends. CDR3 sequence: CAAGKDTTQETQYF. For the CDR3, the DNA is TGTGCCGCCGGTAAAGACACGACCCAAGAGACCCAGTACTTC.

The gene calls are TRBV4-3 and TRBJ2-1, with TRBD2 matching over 8 bases. CDR1 and CDR2 from the germline V gene are LGHNA and YSLEER. V lost 1 base and J lost 6; bases outside the gene matches: 8. This CDR3 spans 16 amino acids. This chain's CDR3 is CASSQVSGGTGNEQFF. The CDR3 coding sequence is TGCGCCAGCAGCCAAGTTTCGGGGGGGACGGGCAATGAGCAGTTCTTC.

V gene TRBV2 combines with J gene TRBJ2-7; perhaps D is TRBD1 or TRBD2 (5 bases each). This CDR3 is built from 13 residues. The germline gives CDR1 SNHLY, CDR2 FYNNEI. Trimming cost V 6 bases and J 2 bases, with 11 bases left between them. CDR3 in amino acids: CASRGVTPYEQYF. Written as DNA, the CDR3 is TGTGCCAGCAGGGGGGTTACCCCCTACGAGCAGTACTTC. Using reference TRBV2 and TRBJ2-7 for the parts outside the CDR3, the full variable domain is EPEVTQTPSHQVTQMGQEVILRCVPISNHLYFYWYRQILGQKVEFLVSFYNNEISEKSEIFDDQFSVERPDGSNFTLKIRSTKLEDSAMYFCASRGVTPYEQYFGPGTRLTVT.

The chain has TRBV5-1 and TRBJ1-1, with D hard to call. This CDR3 contains 14 residues. Trimming shortened V by 2 bases and J by 0 bases, and 8 bases separated the two germline ends. Per germline, CDR1 SGHRS and CDR2 YFSETQ. The CDR3 spells CASSLWDMNTEAFF. In DNA, the CDR3 is TGCGCCAGCAGCTTATGGGATATGAACACTGAAGCTTTCTTT.

The chain couples TRBV3-1 to TRBJ2-7; D might be TRBD2 (6 bases). V lost 3 bases and J 2 bases, leaving 11 bases between the germline ends. This CDR3 contains 14 residues. Germline CDR1 is LGHDT and CDR2 is YNNKEL (reference sequence). The CDR3 DNA is TGTGCCAGCAGCCAGGGGACTGCAGCCTACGAGCAGTACTTC. It translates to CASSQGTAAYEQYF.

V is TRBV29-1 and J is TRBJ1-1, with a possible D match to TRBD1 (5 bases). Germline V CDR1 and CDR2: SQVTM, ANQGSEA. The CDR3 has 13 residues. The V gene lost 8 bases and the J gene lost 10 bases, with 23 bases spanning the gap. CDR3 DNA: TGCAGCTCCCGGGGCAGTAGAACATCTGGAGCTTTCTTT. Its protein product is CSSRGSRTSGAFF.

In DNA, the CDR3 is TGTGCCAGCAGTCCCCCGGGCGTAGTTTATGGCTACACCTTC. This encodes CASSPPGVVYGYTF. The chain is built from TRBV7-9 and TRBJ1-2; no reliable D call. V was cut by 6 bases and J by 5 bases, with 16 bases left in between. This CDR3 has 14 residues. Germline V gene sequence: CDR1 SEHNR, CDR2 FQNEAQ (reference sequence).

On this clonotype itself: Given a much more abundant clone one base away, this may be a read error. This rearrangement joins TRBV5-6 to TRBJ2-7; D is tentatively TRBD1 or TRBD2 (6 bases each). Germline CDR1 is SGHDT and CDR2 is YYEEEE. V was shortened by 5 bases and J by 6 bases, with 27 bases between the two germline ends. The CDR3 sequence is 17 residues long. The CDR3 coding sequence is TGTGCCAGCAGTCGGGTGGGGGGCGAACTCCACACCTGCGAGCAGTACTTC. It specifies CASSRVGGELHTCEQYF. Combining the CDR3 with reference TRBV5-6 and TRBJ2-7 gives the whole variable domain DAGVTQSPTHLIKTRGQQVTLRCSPKSGHDTVSWYQQALGQGPQFIFQYYEEEERQRGNFPDRFSGHQFPNYSSELNVNALLLGDSALYLCASSRVGGELHTCEQYFGPGTRLTVT.

This clonotype was seen a handful of times. The DNA is omitted, as the CDR3 cannot be located on it reliably, and the CDR3 follows TCRdb's listing. The chain's CDR3 is CASSTSMGVDTEAFF. This sequence joins TRBV12-3 or TRBV12-4 and TRBJ1-1; TRBD1, as called in the table, went unchecked against the DNA. From its first to its last residue, the CDR3 has 15 amino acids.

The chain combines TRBV5-1 with TRBJ2-3; 11 bases are shared with TRBD2. The length of the CDR3 is 16 residues. J was trimmed by 5 bases and V by 2 bases; bases with no gene match: 7. CDR1 and CDR2 from the germline V gene are SGHRS and YFSETQ. CDR3 residues: CASSLGLAGRQDTQYF. In nucleotides, the CDR3 is TGCGCCAGCAGCTTAGGACTAGCGGGTCGACAAGATACGCAGTATTTT.